This T cell receptor (beta chain) derives from a study of T cells in Graves' hyperthyroidism and ophthalmopathy. Study details: Blood was drawn when the patient was first diagnosed and still untreated.

The junction had 7 bases not matched to a gene; V was cut back by 5 bases and J by 7 bases. Looked up from germline, CDR1 is LNHDA and CDR2 is SQIVND (reference sequence). There are 15 residues in the CDR3. Turning to this clonotype: Its antigen is undetermined.

Study-level results: Among thyroid clonotypes expanded above 0.001, most also appeared in blood.

Amplification yielded TCR beta CDR3 regions, with RNA transcripts as the source. The TCR CDR3 first-round RT-PCR relied on the HTBI primer set. TCRdb analysed the multiplex PCR reads with MiXCR anew, one entry per CDR3 protein. The top ten hold roughly 7.7% of the sample, which has nearly 600,000 distinct CDR3 sequences, approximately 15% seen once. With duration under 3 months, ophthalmopathy was active: Clinical Activity Score at least 3, NOSPECS at least 4. Investigators excluded patients with uncontrolled infection, other autoimmune disease, pregnancy or lactation. The gene calls are TRBV19 and TRBJ2-7, with TRBD2 identical over 14 bases. Sequencing input: blood. This sequence originates from a woman under 30 with Graves' ophthalmopathy. The CDR3 DNA is TGTGCCAGTAGTCCGACTAGCGGGAGGGCCGGAGAGCAGTACTTC. Its protein product is CASSPTSGRAGEQYF.